These T cell receptor beta chains were read from a single sample in a study of siplizumab effects on memory and regulatory T cells. TCRdb's copy holds only in-frame clones and misses some; the assay was immunoSEQ multiplex PCR. The sample consists of roughly 92,000 clones, over 90% of them appearing once. Sequencing was performed on non-Treg CD4+ T cells sorted from blood. The source of these receptors is a human donor in good health. Both conserved end residues are part of each CDR3. Fields, in order: V gene, D gene, clone size, J gene, CDR3 DNA, CDR3 protein. A D gene is named only where the DNA matches it firmly. Expanded clones are given a class, and other clones once, few, many or no size at all.

v_gene: TRBV28
d_gene: -
abundance: -
j_gene: TRBJ1-6
CDR3nt: TGTGCCAGCAGTTACTCCTATAATTCACCCCTCCACTTT
CDR3aa: CASSYSYNSPLHF

v_gene: TRBV5-1
d_gene: -
abundance: -
j_gene: TRBJ1-4
CDR3nt: TGCGCCAGCAGCTCGGATCCGACTAATGAAAAACTGTTTTTT
CDR3aa: CASSSDPTNEKLFF

v_gene: TRBV10-1
d_gene: TRBD1
abundance: -
j_gene: TRBJ2-5
CDR3nt: TGCGCCAGCAAAGGGACAGGGTCGGAGACCCAGTACTTC
CDR3aa: CASKGTGSETQYF

v_gene: TRBV19
d_gene: -
abundance: -
j_gene: TRBJ2-2
CDR3nt: TGTGCCAGTAGAAAGAGGGGGGGCGCGAGGGTCACCGGGGAGCTGTTTTTT
CDR3aa: CASRKRGGARVTGELFF

v_gene: TRBV6-5
d_gene: -
abundance: -
j_gene: TRBJ2-5
CDR3nt: TGTGCCAGCAGTTATTCGATGAGGGGTCTAGGAGAGACCCAGTACTTC
CDR3aa: CASSYSMRGLGETQYF

v_gene: TRBV5-8
d_gene: -
abundance: -
j_gene: TRBJ1-5
CDR3nt: TGTGCCAGCAGCTGGATTGTGAGCAATCAGCCCCAGCATTTT
CDR3aa: CASSWIVSNQPQHF

v_gene: TRBV29-1
d_gene: TRBD1
abundance: -
j_gene: TRBJ2-3
CDR3nt: TGCAGCGTAGGACAGGGGGCGAGGGATACGCAGTATTTT
CDR3aa: CSVGQGARDTQYF

v_gene: TRBV28
d_gene: -
abundance: -
j_gene: TRBJ2-7
CDR3nt: TGTGCCAGCAGCGACAGCTACGAGCAGTACTTC
CDR3aa: CASSDSYEQYF

v_gene: TRBV6-1
d_gene: TRBD1
abundance: -
j_gene: TRBJ2-5
CDR3nt: TGTGCCAGCACGGGACAGGGGGCGGAGACCCAGTACTTC
CDR3aa: CASTGQGAETQYF

v_gene: TRBV7-3
d_gene: -
abundance: -
j_gene: TRBJ2-1
CDR3nt: TGTGCCAGCAGCTCAGGATCCTACAATGAGCAGTTCTTC
CDR3aa: CASSSGSYNEQFF

v_gene: TRBV27
d_gene: TRBD2
abundance: -
j_gene: TRBJ2-7
CDR3nt: TGTGCCAGCAGTTGGAGGAGCGGGAGGGCCACCTACGAGCAGTACTTC
CDR3aa: CASSWRSGRATYEQYF

v_gene: TRBV5-1
d_gene: -
abundance: -
j_gene: TRBJ2-5
CDR3nt: TGCGCCAGCAGCTTGGGGGGCGTCACAGCCCAAGAGACCCAGTACTTC
CDR3aa: CASSLGGVTAQETQYF

v_gene: TRBV18
d_gene: -
abundance: -
j_gene: TRBJ2-3
CDR3nt: TGTGCCAGCTCACCAAAGCTTGGCGCCACAGATACGCAGTATTTT
CDR3aa: CASSPKLGATDTQYF

v_gene: TRBV10-1
d_gene: TRBD1
abundance: -
j_gene: TRBJ2-2
CDR3nt: TGCGCCAGCAGTGGACACAGGGGGCTTGGCGGGGAGCTGTTTTTT
CDR3aa: CASSGHRGLGGELFF

v_gene: TRBV5-1
d_gene: TRBD2
abundance: -
j_gene: TRBJ2-4
CDR3nt: TGCGCCAGCAGCTCGACTAGCGGCCTAGCCAAAAACATTCAGTACTTC
CDR3aa: CASSSTSGLAKNIQYF

v_gene: TRBV21-1
d_gene: -
abundance: once
j_gene: TRBJ2-7
CDR3nt: TGTGCCAGCAGCAACCAAATCGACCCGGGACAGGGGGTCGGCGAGCAGTACTTC
CDR3aa: CASSNQIDPGQGVGEQYF

v_gene: TRBV27
d_gene: -
abundance: -
j_gene: TRBJ2-7
CDR3nt: TGTGCCAGCAGCCCGGGCCGCGGACTCTACTACGAGCAGTACTTC
CDR3aa: CASSPGRGLYYEQYF

v_gene: TRBV30
d_gene: -
abundance: -
j_gene: TRBJ2-4
CDR3nt: TGTGCCTGGAGCGAGCGACAGATTCAGTACTTC
CDR3aa: CAWSERQIQYF

v_gene: TRBV28
d_gene: TRBD1
abundance: -
j_gene: TRBJ1-2
CDR3nt: TGTGCCAGCACGGGCCGAAGGACAGGGGCTAACTATGGCTACACCTTC
CDR3aa: CASTGRRTGANYGYTF

v_gene: TRBV6-6
d_gene: -
abundance: -
j_gene: TRBJ2-7
CDR3nt: TGTGCCAGCCGAAGCAGCTACGAGCAGTACTTC
CDR3aa: CASRSSYEQYF

v_gene: TRBV5-4
d_gene: -
abundance: once
j_gene: TRBJ2-2
CDR3nt: TGTGCCAGCAGCTTAGACCGTGGCCCCGGGGAGCTGTTTTTT
CDR3aa: CASSLDRGPGELFF

v_gene: TRBV7-6
d_gene: TRBD1
abundance: once
j_gene: TRBJ1-3
CDR3nt: TGTGCCAGCAGCTTAGCACAGGGGGAAAACACCATATATTTT
CDR3aa: CASSLAQGENTIYF

v_gene: TRBV9
d_gene: -
abundance: -
j_gene: TRBJ1-4
CDR3nt: TGTGCCAGCAGCGTAGCCCAGGGAAGGCTTGAAAAACTGTTTTTT
CDR3aa: CASSVAQGRLEKLFF

v_gene: TRBV5-1
d_gene: -
abundance: -
j_gene: TRBJ2-3
CDR3nt: TGCGCCAGCAGCTTTGGCCATAGCACAGATACGCAGTATTTT
CDR3aa: CASSFGHSTDTQYF

v_gene: TRBV15
d_gene: -
abundance: -
j_gene: TRBJ2-5
CDR3nt: TGTGCCACCAGCAGAGGATGGAGACACGGCGAAGAGACCCAGTACTTC
CDR3aa: CATSRGWRHGEETQYF

v_gene: TRBV18
d_gene: -
abundance: -
j_gene: TRBJ1-2
CDR3nt: TGTGCCAGCTCACCCTACAGTGTGTGGGATGGCTACACCTTC
CDR3aa: CASSPYSVWDGYTF

v_gene: TRBV29-1
d_gene: -
abundance: -
j_gene: TRBJ1-6
CDR3nt: TGCAGCGTGAGATTCGATTACAATTCACCCCTCCACTTT
CDR3aa: CSVRFDYNSPLHF

v_gene: TRBV6-5
d_gene: -
abundance: -
j_gene: TRBJ2-3
CDR3nt: TGTGCCAGCAGTTACTCACAGTCGCCCCGCACAGATACGCAGTATTTT
CDR3aa: CASSYSQSPRTDTQYF

v_gene: TRBV28
d_gene: -
abundance: -
j_gene: TRBJ1-5
CDR3nt: TGTGCCAGCAGCTCTGGGAGTTTGCCCCAGCATTTT
CDR3aa: CASSSGSLPQHF

v_gene: TRBV27
d_gene: -
abundance: -
j_gene: TRBJ2-7
CDR3nt: TGTGCCAGCAGTCGATACCCAGGGGTTTACGAGCAGTACTTC
CDR3aa: CASSRYPGVYEQYF

v_gene: TRBV28
d_gene: TRBD1
abundance: -
j_gene: TRBJ1-2
CDR3nt: TGTGCCAGTTCCTCGGGGGGGACAGGGGATGGCTACACCTTC
CDR3aa: CASSSGGTGDGYTF

v_gene: TRBV19
d_gene: -
abundance: -
j_gene: TRBJ2-5
CDR3nt: TGTGCCAGTAGTATCCAAGAGACCCAGTACTTC
CDR3aa: CASSIQETQYF

v_gene: TRBV29-1
d_gene: -
abundance: -
j_gene: TRBJ1-3
CDR3nt: TGCAGCGTCACCAGGGCTTCTGGAAACACCATATATTTT
CDR3aa: CSVTRASGNTIYF

v_gene: TRBV27
d_gene: -
abundance: -
j_gene: TRBJ1-5
CDR3nt: TGTGCCAGCAGTCCTCTAGGAGAGAGGTTGGGGCAGCCCCAGCATTTT
CDR3aa: CASSPLGERLGQPQHF

v_gene: TRBV4-1
d_gene: TRBD1
abundance: -
j_gene: TRBJ2-6
CDR3nt: TGCGCCAGCAGCGAGGGGGACAGGGTACCTGGGGCCAACGTCCTGACTTTC
CDR3aa: CASSEGDRVPGANVLTF

v_gene: TRBV19
d_gene: TRBD2
abundance: -
j_gene: TRBJ2-2
CDR3nt: TGTGCCAGTTCCGTAGCGGGAATTACCGGGGAGCTGTTTTTT
CDR3aa: CASSVAGITGELFF

v_gene: TRBV30
d_gene: TRBD1
abundance: once
j_gene: TRBJ1-2
CDR3nt: TGTGCCGGCATGCCGGGACAGGGGCTACTCTATGGCTACACCTTC
CDR3aa: CAGMPGQGLLYGYTF

v_gene: TRBV7-9
d_gene: TRBD1
abundance: -
j_gene: TRBJ1-1
CDR3nt: TGTGCCAGCAGTTTTCGTAACACAGGGGTAACTGAAGCTTTCTTT
CDR3aa: CASSFRNTGVTEAFF

v_gene: TRBV30
d_gene: TRBD1
abundance: once
j_gene: TRBJ1-2
CDR3nt: TGTGCCCTCGCGGGACAGAAAAACTATGGCTACACCTTC
CDR3aa: CALAGQKNYGYTF

v_gene: TRBV25-1
d_gene: -
abundance: -
j_gene: TRBJ2-2
CDR3nt: TGTGCCAGCACTCGGAACACCGGGGAGCTGTTTTTT
CDR3aa: CASTRNTGELFF

v_gene: TRBV27
d_gene: -
abundance: -
j_gene: TRBJ2-1
CDR3nt: TGTGCCAGCAGTTTCCGGGGTTACAATGAGCAGTTCTTC
CDR3aa: CASSFRGYNEQFF

v_gene: TRBV5-1
d_gene: -
abundance: -
j_gene: TRBJ2-5
CDR3nt: TGCGCCAGCAGCTTGGGACTATCCGAAAGGGAGACCCAGTACTTC
CDR3aa: CASSLGLSERETQYF

v_gene: TRBV6-5
d_gene: TRBD1
abundance: -
j_gene: TRBJ2-7
CDR3nt: TGTGCCAGCAGACAACAGGGGTCGATGTTCGGCGAGCAGTACTTC
CDR3aa: CASRQQGSMFGEQYF

v_gene: TRBV29-1
d_gene: -
abundance: -
j_gene: TRBJ1-2
CDR3nt: TGCAGCGTTGAAGAGTACAGGCGGGGCTACACCTTC
CDR3aa: CSVEEYRRGYTF

v_gene: TRBV19
d_gene: TRBD1
abundance: -
j_gene: TRBJ1-1
CDR3nt: TGTGCCAGTAGTCCCGGGGCGGGACAGGGTTACACTGAAGCTTTCTTT
CDR3aa: CASSPGAGQGYTEAFF

v_gene: TRBV6-5
d_gene: -
abundance: -
j_gene: TRBJ2-7
CDR3nt: TGTGCCAGCAGTGATTTGGGCTACGAGCAGTACTTC
CDR3aa: CASSDLGYEQYF

v_gene: TRBV7-6
d_gene: -
abundance: once
j_gene: TRBJ1-1
CDR3nt: TGTGCCAGCAGCTCATCAACCAAGGGTCCTGAAGCTTTCTTT
CDR3aa: CASSSSTKGPEAFF

v_gene: TRBV6-5
d_gene: -
abundance: -
j_gene: TRBJ1-5
CDR3nt: TGTGCCAGCAGCGATCACAAGGATCAGCCCCAGCATTTT
CDR3aa: CASSDHKDQPQHF

v_gene: TRBV5-5
d_gene: TRBD2
abundance: -
j_gene: TRBJ2-1
CDR3nt: TGTGCCAGCTTAACCGGGACTAGCGGTTACAATGAGCAGTTCTTC
CDR3aa: CASLTGTSGYNEQFF

v_gene: TRBV25-1
d_gene: -
abundance: -
j_gene: TRBJ2-5
CDR3nt: TGTGCCAGCAGTGTGCGCACTCAAGAGACCCAGTACTTC
CDR3aa: CASSVRTQETQYF

v_gene: TRBV11-2
d_gene: TRBD1
abundance: -
j_gene: TRBJ2-2
CDR3nt: TGTGCCAGCAGCTCAGACAGGGGGATCGGGGAGCTGTTTTTT
CDR3aa: CASSSDRGIGELFF

v_gene: TRBV27
d_gene: TRBD2
abundance: -
j_gene: TRBJ2-2
CDR3nt: TGTGCCAGCAGATCCACTAGCGTTAACACCGGGGAGCTGTTTTTT
CDR3aa: CASRSTSVNTGELFF

v_gene: TRBV7-9
d_gene: TRBD1
abundance: -
j_gene: TRBJ2-1
CDR3nt: TGTGCCAGCAGCTTAGGATCAGGGACAGTCAATGAGCAGTTCTTC
CDR3aa: CASSLGSGTVNEQFF